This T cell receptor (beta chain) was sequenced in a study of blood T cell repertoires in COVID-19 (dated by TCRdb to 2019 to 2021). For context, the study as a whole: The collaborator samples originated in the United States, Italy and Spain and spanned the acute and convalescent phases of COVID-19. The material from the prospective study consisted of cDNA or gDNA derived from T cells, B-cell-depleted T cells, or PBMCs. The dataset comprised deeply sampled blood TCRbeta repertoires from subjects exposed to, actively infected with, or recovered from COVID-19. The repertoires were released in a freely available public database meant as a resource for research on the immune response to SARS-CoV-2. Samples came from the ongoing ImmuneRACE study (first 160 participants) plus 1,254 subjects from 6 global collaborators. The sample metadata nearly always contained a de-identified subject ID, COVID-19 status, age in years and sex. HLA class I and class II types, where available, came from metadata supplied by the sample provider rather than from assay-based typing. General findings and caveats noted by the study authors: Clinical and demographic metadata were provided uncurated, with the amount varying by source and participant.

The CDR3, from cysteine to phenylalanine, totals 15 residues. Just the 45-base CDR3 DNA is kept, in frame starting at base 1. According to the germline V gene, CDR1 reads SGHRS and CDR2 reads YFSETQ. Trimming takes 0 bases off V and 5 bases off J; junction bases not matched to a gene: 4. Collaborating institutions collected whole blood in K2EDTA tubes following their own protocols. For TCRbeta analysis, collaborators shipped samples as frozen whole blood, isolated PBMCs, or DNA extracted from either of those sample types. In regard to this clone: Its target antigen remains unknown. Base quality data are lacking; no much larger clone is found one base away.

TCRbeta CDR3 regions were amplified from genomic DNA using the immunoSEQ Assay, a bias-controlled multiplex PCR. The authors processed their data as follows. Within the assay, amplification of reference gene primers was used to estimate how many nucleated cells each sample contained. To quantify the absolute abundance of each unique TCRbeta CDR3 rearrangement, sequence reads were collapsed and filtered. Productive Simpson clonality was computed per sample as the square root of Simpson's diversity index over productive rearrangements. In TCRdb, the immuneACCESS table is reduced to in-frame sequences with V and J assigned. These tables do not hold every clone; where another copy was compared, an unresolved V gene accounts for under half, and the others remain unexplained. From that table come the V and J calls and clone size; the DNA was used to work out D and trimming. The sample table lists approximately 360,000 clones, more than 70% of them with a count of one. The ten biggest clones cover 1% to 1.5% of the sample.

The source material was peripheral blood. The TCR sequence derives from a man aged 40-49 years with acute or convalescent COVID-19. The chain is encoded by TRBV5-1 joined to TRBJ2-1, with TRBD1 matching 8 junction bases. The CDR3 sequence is CASSLGTGSHNEQFF. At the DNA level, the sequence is TGCGCCAGCAGCTTGGGGACAGGGTCACACAATGAGCAGTTCTTC.